A single sample is the source of the 7 T cell receptor beta chains below, sequenced in a study of blood T cell repertoires in COVID-19. Only in-frame clones appear in the TCRdb table, and some are missing; sequencing was by immunoSEQ multiplex PCR. The sample carries about 260,000 clones, around 86% recorded once. Sample: peripheral blood. The receptors come from a woman aged 60-75 years with COVID-19, enrolled during active disease.

The chain carries TRBV28 and TRBJ1-2; D not certain. Germline CDR1 reads MDHEN; CDR2 reads SYDVKM. Deletions cut 5 bases from V and 2 bases from J, with 30 bases between. The CDR3 loop spans 20 amino acids. The CDR3 DNA reads TGTGCCAGCAGTCAAATCCCTCCTTTTGTTGAGCACGTCATGAACTATGGCTACACCTTC. Amino acids: CASSQIPPFVEHVMNYGYTF.

The gene calls are TRBV6-5 and TRBJ1-2; the match to TRBD1 covers 8 bases. The CDR3 sequence is 14 residues long. The V and J ends lost 6 bases and 2 bases, in that order; junction bases with no gene match: 5. The V gene's germline CDR1 is MNHEY and CDR2 SVGAGI. CDR3: CASRRTGQNYGYTF. The CDR3 DNA reads as TGTGCCAGCAGGAGGACAGGGCAAAACTATGGCTACACCTTC.

The chain is built from TRBV3-1 (or the pseudogene TRBV3-2) and TRBJ2-3, with TRBD2 identical over 12 bases. Germline assignment: CDR1 LGHDT and CDR2 YNNKEL (reference sequence). The ends lost 2 bases at V and 4 bases at J; junction bases unmatched: 16. The CDR3 is 20 amino acids. CDR3 sequence: CASSQSQLGGLAGGADTQYF. The CDR3, as DNA: TGTGCCAGCAGCCAAAGTCAACTCGGAGGGCTAGCGGGAGGGGCAGATACGCAGTATTTT.

The rearrangement uses TRBV5-4 and TRBJ2-5, with 8 bases fitting TRBD1. Germline V gene sequence: CDR1 SGHNT, CDR2 YYREEE (reference sequence). The V gene end was trimmed by 4 bases and the J gene end by 5 bases; junction bases not matched to a gene: 10. The CDR3 has 15 residues. CDR3 coding DNA: TGTGCCAGCAGCATCCGGACAGGGTTGGCGGAGACCCAGTACTTC. Its translation is CASSIRTGLAETQYF.

The chain uses TRBV6-5 and TRBJ1-1; a weak D match, TRBD1 (6 bases). CDR1 MNHEY and CDR2 SVGAGI come from the germline V gene. V dropped 6 bases and J dropped 1 base, with 15 bases sitting between them. The CDR3 has 15 residues. The CDR3 DNA follows: TGTGCCAGCAGGAGAACCGGGACATCGAACACTGAAGCTTTCTTT. The encoded protein is CASRRTGTSNTEAFF.

This chain connects TRBV19 to TRBJ2-2; the match to TRBD2 covers 7 bases. The length of the CDR3 is 15 residues. Germline trimming cut 5 bases from V and 1 base from J; bases unmatched to any gene: 4. Germline assignment: CDR1 LNHDA and CDR2 SQIVND (reference sequence). This chain's CDR3 is CASSVPSGNTGELFF. CDR3 nucleotides: TGTGCCAGTAGTGTGCCTAGCGGGAACACCGGGGAGCTGTTTTTT. The variable domain in full, with the rest retrieved from reference TRBV19 and TRBJ2-2, is DGGITQSPKYLFRKEGQNVTLSCEQNLNHDAMYWYRQDPGQGLRLIYYSQIVNDFQKGDIAEGYSVSREKKESFPLTVTSAQKNPTAFYLCASSVPSGNTGELFFGEGSRLTVL.

The gene calls are TRBV5-1 and TRBJ2-6, with D perhaps matching TRBD1 (7 bases). The CDR3 totals 18 residues. The germline gives CDR1 SGHRS, CDR2 YFSETQ. Deletions cut 2 bases from V and 1 base from J, with 16 bases between. CDR3 DNA: TGCGCCAGCAGCTTTACAGGGGACTCCTCTTCTGGGGCCAACGTCCTGACTTTC. Translated: CASSFTGDSSSGANVLTF.